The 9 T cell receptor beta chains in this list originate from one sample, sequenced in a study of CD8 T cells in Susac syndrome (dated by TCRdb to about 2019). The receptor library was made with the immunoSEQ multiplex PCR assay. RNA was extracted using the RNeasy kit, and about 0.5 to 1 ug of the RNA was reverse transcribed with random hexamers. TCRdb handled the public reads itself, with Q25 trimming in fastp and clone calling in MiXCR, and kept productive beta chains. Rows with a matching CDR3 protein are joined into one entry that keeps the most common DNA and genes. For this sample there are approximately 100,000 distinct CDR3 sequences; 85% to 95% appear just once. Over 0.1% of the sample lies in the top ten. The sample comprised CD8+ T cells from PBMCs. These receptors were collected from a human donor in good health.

In DNA form, the CDR3 reads TGTGCCAGCAGTCGTCAACCGGGACACATATCCTCCTACGAGCAGTACTTC. Its translation is CASSRQPGHISSYEQYF. The chain links TRBV6-1 to TRBJ2-7, with D perhaps TRBD1 (6 bases). CDR1 and CDR2 from the germline V gene are MNHNS and SASEGT. Trimming took 5 bases from V and 0 from J, leaving 20 bases between them. CDR3 length equals 17 residues.

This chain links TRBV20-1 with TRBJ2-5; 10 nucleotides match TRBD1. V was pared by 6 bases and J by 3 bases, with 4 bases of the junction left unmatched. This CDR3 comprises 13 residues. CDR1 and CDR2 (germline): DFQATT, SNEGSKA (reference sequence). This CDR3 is CSAPGTGEETQYF. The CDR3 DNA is TGCAGTGCCCCCGGGACAGGGGAAGAGACCCAGTACTTC.

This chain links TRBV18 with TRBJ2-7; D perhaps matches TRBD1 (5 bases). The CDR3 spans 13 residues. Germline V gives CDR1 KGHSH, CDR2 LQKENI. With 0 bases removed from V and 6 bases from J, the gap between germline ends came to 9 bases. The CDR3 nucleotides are TGTGCCAGCTCACCACCGACAGTCTCCGAGCAGTACTTC. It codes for CASSPPTVSEQYF.

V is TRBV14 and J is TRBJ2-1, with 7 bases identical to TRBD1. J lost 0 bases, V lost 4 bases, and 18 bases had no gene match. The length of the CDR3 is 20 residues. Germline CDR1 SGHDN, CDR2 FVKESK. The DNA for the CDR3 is TGTGCCAGCAGCCGACCCGCCGGGACAGCAGACTTCAGCTCCTACAATGAGCAGTTCTTC. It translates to CASSRPAGTADFSSYNEQFF.

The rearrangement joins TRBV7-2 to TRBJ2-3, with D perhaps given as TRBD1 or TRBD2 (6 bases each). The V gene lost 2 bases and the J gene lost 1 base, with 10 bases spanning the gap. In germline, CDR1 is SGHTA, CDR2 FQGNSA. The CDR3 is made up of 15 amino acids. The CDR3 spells CASSLRGPGTDTQYF. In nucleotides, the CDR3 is TGTGCCAGCAGCTTACGGGGGCCTGGCACAGATACGCAGTATTTT.

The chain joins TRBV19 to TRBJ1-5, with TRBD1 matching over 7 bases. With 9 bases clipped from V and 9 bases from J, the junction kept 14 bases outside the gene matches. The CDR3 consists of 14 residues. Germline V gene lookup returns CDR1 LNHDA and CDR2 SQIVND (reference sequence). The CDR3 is CASDAQGGGVPQHF. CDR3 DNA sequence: TGTGCCAGCGACGCCCAGGGGGGCGGCGTGCCCCAGCATTTT. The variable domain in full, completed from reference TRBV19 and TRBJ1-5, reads DGGITQSPKYLFRKEGQNVTLSCEQNLNHDAMYWYRQDPGQGLRLIYYSQIVNDFQKGDIAEGYSVSREKKESFPLTVTSAQKNPTAFYLCASDAQGGGVPQHFGDGTRLSIL.

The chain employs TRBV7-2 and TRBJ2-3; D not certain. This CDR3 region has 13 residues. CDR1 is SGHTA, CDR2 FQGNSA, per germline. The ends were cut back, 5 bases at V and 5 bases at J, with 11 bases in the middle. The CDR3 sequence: CASSLPAGDTQYF. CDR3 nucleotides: TGTGCCAGCAGCCTCCCCGCCGGAGATACGCAGTATTTT.

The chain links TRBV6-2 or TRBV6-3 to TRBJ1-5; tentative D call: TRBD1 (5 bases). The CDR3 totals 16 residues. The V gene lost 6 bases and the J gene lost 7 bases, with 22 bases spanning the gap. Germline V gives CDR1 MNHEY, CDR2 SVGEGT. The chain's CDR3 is CASRSARQGLVQPQHF. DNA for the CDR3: TGTGCCAGCAGATCCGCTCGGCAGGGACTGGTACAGCCCCAGCATTTT.

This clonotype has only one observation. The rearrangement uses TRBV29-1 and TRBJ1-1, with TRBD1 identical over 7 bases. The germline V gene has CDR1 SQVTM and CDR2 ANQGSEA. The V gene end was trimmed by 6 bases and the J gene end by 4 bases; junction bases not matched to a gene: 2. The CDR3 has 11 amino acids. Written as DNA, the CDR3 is TGCAGCGTCTACAGGGGCACTGAAGCTTTCTTT. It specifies CSVYRGTEAFF.